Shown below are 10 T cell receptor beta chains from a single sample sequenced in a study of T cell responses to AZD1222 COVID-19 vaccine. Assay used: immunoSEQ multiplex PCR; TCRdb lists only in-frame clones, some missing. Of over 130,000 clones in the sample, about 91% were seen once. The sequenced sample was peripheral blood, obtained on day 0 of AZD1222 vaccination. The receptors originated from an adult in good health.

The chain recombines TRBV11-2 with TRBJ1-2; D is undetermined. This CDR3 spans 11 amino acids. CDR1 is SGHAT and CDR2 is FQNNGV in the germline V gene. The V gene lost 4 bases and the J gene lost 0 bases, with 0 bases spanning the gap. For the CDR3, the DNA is TGTGCCAGCAGCTCTAACTATGGCTACACCTTC. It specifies CASSSNYGYTF.

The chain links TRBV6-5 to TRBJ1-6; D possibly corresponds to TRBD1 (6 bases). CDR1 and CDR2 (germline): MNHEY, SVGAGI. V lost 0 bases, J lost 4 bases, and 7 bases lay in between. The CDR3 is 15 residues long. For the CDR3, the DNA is TGTGCCAGCAGTTACTCGACAGGATATAATTCACCCCTCCACTTT. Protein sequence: CASSYSTGYNSPLHF.

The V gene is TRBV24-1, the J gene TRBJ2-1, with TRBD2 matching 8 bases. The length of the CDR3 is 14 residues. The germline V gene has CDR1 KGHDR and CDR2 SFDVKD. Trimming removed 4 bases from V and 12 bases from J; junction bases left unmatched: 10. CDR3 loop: CATSDLRGAAVQFF. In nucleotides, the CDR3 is TGTGCCACCAGTGACCTGCGGGGGGCGGCGGTGCAGTTCTTC.

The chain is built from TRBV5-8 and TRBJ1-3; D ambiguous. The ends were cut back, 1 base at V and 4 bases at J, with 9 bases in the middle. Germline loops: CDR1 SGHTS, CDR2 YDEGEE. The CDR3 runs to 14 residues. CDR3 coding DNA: TGTGCCAGCAGCTTGTCCGGGCCCGGAAACACCATATATTTT. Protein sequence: CASSLSGPGNTIYF.

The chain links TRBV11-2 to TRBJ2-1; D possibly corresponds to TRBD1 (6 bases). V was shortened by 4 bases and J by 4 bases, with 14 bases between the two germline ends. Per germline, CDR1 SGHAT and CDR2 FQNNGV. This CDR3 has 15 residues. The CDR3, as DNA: TGTGCCAGCAGCTACTTGCAGGGGATATACAATGAGCAGTTCTTC. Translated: CASSYLQGIYNEQFF.

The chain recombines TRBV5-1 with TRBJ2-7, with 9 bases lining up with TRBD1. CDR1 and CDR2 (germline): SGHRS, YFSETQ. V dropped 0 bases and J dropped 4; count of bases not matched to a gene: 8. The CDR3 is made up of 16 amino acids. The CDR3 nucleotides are TGCGCCAGCAGCTTGGGGTGGGACAGGGTGAGGTACGAGCAGTACTTC. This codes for CASSLGWDRVRYEQYF. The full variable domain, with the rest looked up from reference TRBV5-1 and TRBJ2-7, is KAGVTQTPRYLIKTRGQQVTLSCSPISGHRSVSWYQQTPGQGLQFLFEYFSETQRNKGNFPGRFSGRQFSNSRSEMNVSTLELGDSALYLCASSLGWDRVRYEQYFGPGTRLTVT.

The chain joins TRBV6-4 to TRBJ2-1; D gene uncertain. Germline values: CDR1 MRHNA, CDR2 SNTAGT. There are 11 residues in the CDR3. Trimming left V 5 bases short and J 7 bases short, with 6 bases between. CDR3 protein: CASSWKNEQFF. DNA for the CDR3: TGTGCCAGCAGTTGGAAGAATGAGCAGTTCTTC.

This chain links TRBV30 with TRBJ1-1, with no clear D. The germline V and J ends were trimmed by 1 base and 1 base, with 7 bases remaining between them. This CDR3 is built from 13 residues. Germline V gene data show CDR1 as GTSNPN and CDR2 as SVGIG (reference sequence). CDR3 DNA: TGTGCCTGGAGTGCGGACGGGAACACTGAAGCTTTCTTT. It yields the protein CAWSADGNTEAFF.

The CDR3 sequence: CASSLGRSEAFF. CDR3 in DNA: TGCGCCAGCAGCTTAGGGCGGAGTGAAGCTTTCTTT. V gene TRBV5-1 combines with J gene TRBJ1-1; D gene unclear. Germline assignment: CDR1 SGHRS and CDR2 YFSETQ. This CDR3 region has 12 residues. Trimming shortened V by 2 bases and J by 7 bases, and 9 bases separated the two germline ends.

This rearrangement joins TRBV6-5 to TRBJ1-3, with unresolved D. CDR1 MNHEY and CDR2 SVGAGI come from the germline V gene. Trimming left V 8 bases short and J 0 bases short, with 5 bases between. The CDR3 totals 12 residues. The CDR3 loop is CASGYSGNTIYF. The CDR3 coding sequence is TGTGCCAGCGGCTACTCTGGAAACACCATATATTTT.